Presented here are 23 T cell receptor beta chains from one specimen sequenced in a study of blood T cell repertoires in COVID-19 (dated by TCRdb to 2018 to 2021). Receptor libraries were prepared by the immunoSEQ multiplex PCR assay. The immuneACCESS repertoire file appears here via TCRdb, limited to in-frame rearrangements. These files lack a portion of the clones; in checked studies, under half of the deficit traces to unresolved V genes, and the cause of the others is not known. The sample data list tens of thousands of clones, and 80% to 85% of these were observed just once. About 15% of the sample lies in the top ten. Sequenced input: peripheral blood. These TCRs come from a man aged 55 to 70 with COVID-19, enrolled during active disease.

This clone turned up a few times. The genes are TRBV30 and TRBJ1-2; weak D call: TRBD1 (6 bases). Germline CDR1 reads GTSNPN; CDR2 reads SVGIG (reference sequence). V was cut by 4 bases and J by 0 bases, with 12 bases left in between. The CDR3 contains 14 residues. The CDR3 DNA follows: TGTGCCTGGACTCGGGACAAATCTAACTATGGCTACACCTTC. The encoded protein is CAWTRDKSNYGYTF.

This sequence joins TRBV9 and TRBJ1-3; D is undetermined. Trimming removed 2 bases from V and 3 bases from J, with 3 bases in between. Germline V lookup: CDR1 SGDLS, CDR2 YYNGEE. The CDR3 sequence is 12 residues long. The CDR3 reads CASSVHGNTIYF. In DNA form, the CDR3 reads TGTGCCAGCAGCGTCCATGGAAACACCATATATTTT.

The chain employs TRBV6-4 and TRBJ2-2; the D gene is possibly TRBD1 (6 bases). CDR3 length: 15 amino acids. Looked up from germline, CDR1 is MRHNA and CDR2 is SNTAGT. Between the trimmed V and J ends, which lost 6 bases and 4 bases, there was a span of 15 bases. CDR3 bases: TGTGCCAGCAGGCCGGTGGGACACAGCACCGGGGAGCTGTTTTTT. This translates into CASRPVGHSTGELFF.

This rearrangement joins TRBV4-1 to TRBJ2-7, with 10 bases fitting TRBD1. V lost 1 base, J lost 4 bases, and 4 bases stayed unmatched. Germline CDR1 reads MGHRA; CDR2 reads YSYEKL. CDR3 size: 15 residues. The CDR3 nucleotides read TGCGCCAGCAGCCAAGGAGGACAGGGGGTGTACGAGCAGTACTTC. This translates into CASSQGGQGVYEQYF.

The V and J genes are TRBV10-3 and TRBJ2-1; D might be TRBD2 (6 bases). This CDR3 is built from 11 residues. V gave up 4 bases and J gave up 10 bases, with 8 bases separating them. Germline V gene lookup returns CDR1 ENHRY and CDR2 SYGVKD. CDR3 residues: CAISGAGEQFF. CDR3 nucleotide sequence: TGTGCCATCAGTGGGGCGGGGGAGCAGTTCTTC.

This clone was picked up one time. This chain's CDR3 is CAISPGQGASEAFF. CDR3 sequence (DNA): TGTGCCATCAGCCCGGGACAGGGGGCATCCGAAGCTTTCTTT. This sequence joins TRBV10-3 and TRBJ1-1; TRBD1 agrees at 12 bases. V gave up 6 bases and J gave up 8 bases; unmatched junction bases: 7. Germline V lookup: CDR1 ENHRY, CDR2 SYGVKD. The CDR3 runs 14 residues.

This chain connects TRBV11-2 to TRBJ1-6; D may be TRBD1 (6 bases). The germline gives CDR1 SGHAT, CDR2 FQNNGV. Trimming shortened V by 3 bases and J by 7 bases, and 13 bases separated the two germline ends. The CDR3 has 15 amino acids. As DNA, the CDR3 is TGTGCCAGCAGCTTTCGCGGGGGCGCAAATTCACCCCTCCACTTT. Translation: CASSFRGGANSPLHF.

This rearrangement joins TRBV5-1 to TRBJ1-1; 9 bases are a match to TRBD1. Germline lookup yields CDR1 SGHRS and CDR2 YFSETQ. Trimming removed 1 base from V and 0 bases from J; junction bases left unmatched: 4. The CDR3 loop spans 16 amino acids. The CDR3 reads CASSLTGGMVNTEAFF. CDR3 sequence (DNA): TGCGCCAGCAGCTTGACAGGGGGCATGGTGAACACTGAAGCTTTCTTT.

The chain combines TRBV12-5 with TRBJ2-4; tentatively, D is TRBD1 (6 bases). In germline, CDR1 is LGHNT, CDR2 FRNRAP. V was shortened by 1 base and J by 2 bases, with 12 bases between the two germline ends. CDR3 length equals 16 residues. CDR3 loop: CASGLATTGTKNIQYF. The CDR3 bases are TGTGCTAGTGGTTTGGCCACAACAGGGACCAAAAACATTCAGTACTTC. The full variable domain, in which reference TRBV12-5 and TRBJ2-4 provide the parts outside the CDR3, is DARVTQTPRHKVTEMGQEVTMRCQPILGHNTVFWYRQTMMQGLELLAYFRNRAPLDDSGMPKDRFSAEMPDATLATLKIQPSEPRDSAVYFCASGLATTGTKNIQYFGAGTRLSVL.

V is TRBV2 and J is TRBJ2-2, with TRBD1 matching 8 bases. The J segment lost 7 bases and the V segment lost 6 bases, leaving 4 bases of the junction unmatched. Germline V gene lookup returns CDR1 SNHLY and CDR2 FYNNEI. This CDR3 spans 13 amino acids. The CDR3 sequence is CASRGQGSGELFF. DNA for the CDR3: TGTGCCAGCAGAGGACAGGGAAGCGGGGAGCTGTTTTTT. Combining the CDR3 with reference TRBV2 and TRBJ2-2 gives the whole variable domain EPEVTQTPSHQVTQMGQEVILRCVPISNHLYFYWYRQILGQKVEFLVSFYNNEISEKSEIFDDQFSVERPDGSNFTLKIRSTKLEDSAMYFCASRGQGSGELFFGEGSRLTVL.

The chain employs TRBV19 and TRBJ1-5; TRBD1 might be the D (6 bases). V lost 6 bases to trimming and J lost 4 bases, with 10 bases between them. This CDR3 is 13 amino acids long. In germline, CDR1 is LNHDA, CDR2 SQIVND (reference sequence). The CDR3 here is CASSPDRNQPQHF. The CDR3 DNA reads TGTGCCAGTAGCCCCGACAGGAATCAGCCCCAGCATTTT. Full variable domain (rest looked up from reference TRBV19 and TRBJ1-5): DGGITQSPKYLFRKEGQNVTLSCEQNLNHDAMYWYRQDPGQGLRLIYYSQIVNDFQKGDIAEGYSVSREKKESFPLTVTSAQKNPTAFYLCASSPDRNQPQHFGDGTRLSIL.

The chain carries TRBV7-2 and TRBJ1-2; tentative D call: TRBD1 (6 bases). The CDR3 length is 14 residues. Germline V gives CDR1 SGHTA, CDR2 FQGNSA. Trimming stripped 6 bases from V and 3 bases from J, with 14 bases between. CDR3 region: CASSPSRGDYGYTF. In DNA, the CDR3 is TGTGCCAGCAGTCCTAGCAGGGGTGACTATGGCTACACCTTC.

The V call is TRBV9, the J call TRBJ2-3; the D gene is possibly TRBD2 (6 bases). The CDR3 is made up of 14 amino acids. In germline, CDR1 is SGDLS, CDR2 YYNGEE. Trimming stripped 5 bases from V and 1 base from J, with 11 bases between. The CDR3 nucleotides read TGTGCCAGCAGTTCGGGGGAGGGCACAGATACGCAGTATTTT. Protein product: CASSSGEGTDTQYF.

The chain combines TRBV29-1 with TRBJ1-1, with D maybe TRBD1 (6 bases). CDR3 size: 11 residues. CDR1 and CDR2 from the germline V gene are SQVTM and ANQGSEA. The CDR3 is CGFRGAVEAFF. The CDR3 DNA reads TGCGGATTCCGGGGGGCTGTTGAAGCTTTCTTT.

The chain links TRBV7-3 to TRBJ1-2; 12 bases line up with TRBD1. Germline-derived CDR1 and CDR2 are SGHTA and FQGTGA. V was pared by 5 bases and J by 8 bases, with 12 bases of the junction left unmatched. The CDR3 totals 16 residues. In nucleotides, the CDR3 is TGTGCCAGCAGCCGGAGCCGGGACAGGGGGCCCGAAGGCTACACCTTC. Protein: CASSRSRDRGPEGYTF.

This clone was observed a handful of times. This rearrangement joins TRBV6-4 to TRBJ2-1; D may be TRBD2 (5 bases). CDR3 size: 15 residues. CDR1 and CDR2 from the germline V gene are MRHNA and SNTAGT. V dropped 0 bases and J dropped 7 bases, with 13 bases sitting between them. CDR3 bases: TGTGCCAGCAGTGACTCGAACGGGATTGGAAATGAGCAGTTCTTC. It yields the protein CASSDSNGIGNEQFF.

The V and J genes are TRBV7-2 and TRBJ2-2, with 10 nucleotides matching TRBD2. CDR1 and CDR2 from the germline V gene are SGHTA and FQGNSA. The CDR3 contains 16 residues. Losses at the gene ends were 5 bases for V and 5 bases for J; bases not matched to a gene: 8. CDR3 nucleotides: TGTGCCAGCAGCCCTAGGACTAGCGGAAGAACCGGGGAGCTGTTTTTT. This codes for CASSPRTSGRTGELFF.

The J gene is TRBJ2-3, the V gene TRBV5-4, with a tentative D call TRBD1 (5 bases). The CDR3 is 14 residues long. The germline gives CDR1 SGHNT, CDR2 YYREEE (reference sequence). The V and J ends lost 2 bases and 6 bases respectively, with 13 bases between them. The CDR3 DNA is TGTGCCAGCAGCTTCGGCCCCAAGGGGGATACGCAGTATTTT. Residues: CASSFGPKGDTQYF.

The V and J genes are TRBV7-7 and TRBJ1-4; TRBD1 aligns across 7 bases. Trimming took 5 bases from V and 5 from J; bases not matched to a gene: 8. Germline V gene sequence: CDR1 SSHAT, CDR2 FNYEAQ (reference sequence). This CDR3 is 15 amino acids long. CDR3 region: CASSQTTGENEKLFF. The CDR3 region has the DNA TGTGCCAGCAGCCAAACAACAGGGGAAAATGAAAAACTGTTTTTT.

There are a few counts of this clone. This chain joins TRBV30 and TRBJ1-1, with TRBD1 as a possible D gene (5 bases). The CDR3 consists of 13 residues. The V and J ends lost 5 bases and 4 bases respectively, with 14 bases between them. From germline, CDR1 is GTSNPN and CDR2 SVGIG (reference sequence). The CDR3 DNA follows: TGTGCCTGGGCCGCCGCCGGGGGCACTGAAGCTTTCTTT. The encoded protein is CAWAAAGGTEAFF.

V usage is TRBV14 and J usage is TRBJ1-2; D is undetermined. The CDR3 length is 13 residues. Germline loops: CDR1 SGHDN, CDR2 FVKESK. The ends were cut back, 0 bases at V and 5 bases at J, with 7 bases in the middle. The chain's CDR3 is CASSQDYSYGYTF. Written as DNA, the CDR3 is TGTGCCAGCAGCCAAGATTACAGTTATGGCTACACCTTC.

V usage is TRBV11-2 and J usage is TRBJ2-2; D gene unclear. V was cut by 4 bases and J by 7 bases, with 16 bases left in between. This CDR3 is 15 amino acids long. Germline CDR1 reads SGHAT; CDR2 reads FQNNGV. The CDR3 sequence: CASSSHLGSLGELFF. The CDR3 region has the DNA TGTGCCAGCAGCTCCCACCTGGGCTCGCTCGGGGAGCTGTTTTTT.

The CDR3: CSVVLGEGANVLTF. CDR3 nucleotides: TGCAGCGTTGTGTTAGGGGAAGGGGCCAACGTCCTGACTTTC. The chain recombines TRBV29-1 with TRBJ2-6; weak D call: TRBD1 (5 bases). Germline CDR1 is SQVTM and CDR2 is ANQGSEA. This CDR3 is 14 amino acids long. Trimming pared 4 bases from V and 4 bases from J, leaving 11 bases between.